What follows are 18 T cell receptor beta chains derived from one specimen sequenced in a study of blood T cells in healthy people across ages. Alongside a J-beta primer mix, a sample-barcoded 5' primer served in a second PCR lasting 7 to 11 cycles. TCRdb used MiXCR to reprocess the 5' RACE reads, holding one entry per CDR3 protein. The repertoire holds around 940,000 distinct CDR3 sequences, with 51% as singletons. Sequencing was done on a sample of blood. These receptors came from a woman in her fifties or sixties in good health.

This clonotype was counted a few times. The J gene is TRBJ2-3, the V gene TRBV14; the D is unclear. The germline V gene has CDR1 SGHDN and CDR2 FVKESK. V lost 4 bases, J lost 2 bases, and 19 bases lay in between. The CDR3 has 17 amino acids. The CDR3 protein is CASSRVGLSPHTDTQYF. The CDR3 DNA reads TGTGCCAGCAGCCGAGTGGGATTATCTCCACACACAGATACGCAGTATTTT.

This clonotype occurred once. The chain joins TRBV5-1 to TRBJ2-1; D is undetermined. The CDR3 covers 17 residues. Germline CDR1 reads SGHRS; CDR2 reads YFSETQ. The germline V and J ends were trimmed by 0 bases and 6 bases, with 19 bases remaining between them. The CDR3 loop reads CASSLVPSTFRPNEQFF. The CDR3 nucleotides are TGCGCCAGCAGCTTGGTGCCTAGTACGTTCCGACCCAATGAGCAGTTCTTC.

This chain connects TRBV18 to TRBJ1-2; 7 nucleotides match TRBD1. The CDR3 is 18 amino acids. The trim removed 3 bases at V and 3 bases at J, leaving 16 bases unmatched. Germline V gene sequence: CDR1 KGHSH, CDR2 LQKENI. The CDR3 region is CASSPVPGGRDWDYGYTF. Here the CDR3 DNA reads TGTGCCAGCTCACCGGTACCAGGGGGGCGCGATTGGGACTATGGCTACACCTTC. The whole variable domain, remainder taken from reference TRBV18 and TRBJ1-2, is NAGVMQNPRHLVRRRGQEARLRCSPMKGHSHVYWYRQLPEEGLKFMVYLQKENIIDESGMPKERFSAEFPKEGPSILRIQQVVRGDSAAYFCASSPVPGGRDWDYGYTFGSGTRLTVV.

This rearrangement joins TRBV5-1 to TRBJ1-1; D perhaps matches TRBD1 (5 bases). Deletions cut 0 bases from V and 6 bases from J, with 21 bases between. CDR1 is SGHRS, CDR2 YFSETQ, per germline. The CDR3 covers 17 residues. The CDR3 nucleotides are TGCGCCAGCAGCTTGGCCCTTACAGGCGGGATCCTTCCTGAAGCTTTCTTT. It translates to CASSLALTGGILPEAFF.

Only a few counts were recorded for this clonotype. The CDR3 spells CASSLLGQGLNIQYF. The CDR3, as DNA: TGTGCCAGCAGCTTACTAGGTCAGGGGCTAAACATTCAGTACTTC. The chain couples TRBV7-2 to TRBJ2-4, with D possibly matching TRBD1 (6 bases). V was shortened by 2 bases and J by 6 bases, with 14 bases between the two germline ends. Germline CDR1 and CDR2: SGHTA and FQGNSA. The CDR3 sequence is 15 residues long.

The chain employs TRBV20-1 and TRBJ2-1, with D unclear. The CDR3 is 15 residues long. The germline V gene has CDR1 DFQATT and CDR2 SNEGSKA (reference sequence). Trimming left V 3 bases short and J 1 base short, with 13 bases between. DNA for the CDR3: TGCAGTGCTAGTGATTTGTCACAATCCTACAATGAGCAGTTCTTC. Protein product: CSASDLSQSYNEQFF.

The chain combines TRBV29-1 with TRBJ2-4; 12 bases are shared with TRBD2. Germline loops: CDR1 SQVTM, CDR2 ANQGSEA. The CDR3 has 17 amino acids. The junction had 10 bases not matched to a gene; V was cut back by 4 bases and J by 3 bases. The CDR3 sequence: CSVGGTSGRFGKNIQYF. The CDR3 DNA is TGCAGCGTTGGTGGTACTAGCGGGAGGTTCGGCAAAAACATTCAGTACTTC.

This clonotype was observed a few times. The V and J genes are TRBV4-2 and TRBJ2-1; 10 nucleotides match TRBD2. The V and J ends lost 3 bases and 1 base, in that order; junction bases with no gene match: 9. The germline V gene has CDR1 LGHNA and CDR2 YNFKEQ. The CDR3 has 18 residues. For the CDR3, the DNA is TGTGCCAGCAGCCAGGACTTGACTAGCGGGTATTCCTACAATGAGCAGTTCTTC. It yields the protein CASSQDLTSGYSYNEQFF.

The chain is built from TRBV5-1 and TRBJ1-4; 7 nucleotides line up with TRBD1. This CDR3 spans 14 amino acids. V lost 4 bases and J lost 5; bases outside the gene matches: 5. Germline CDR1 reads SGHRS; CDR2 reads YFSETQ. DNA of the CDR3: TGCGCCAGCAGCAGGGACAGTCTCAATGAAAAACTGTTTTTT. Translation gives CASSRDSLNEKLFF.

V gene TRBV12-3 or TRBV12-4 combines with J gene TRBJ2-1; D uncertain. V dropped 1 base and J dropped 7 bases, with 8 bases sitting between them. The CDR3 is 13 amino acids. CDR3 amino acids: CASSLEVRNEQFF. CDR3 nucleotide sequence: TGTGCCAGCAGTTTAGAGGTGCGGAATGAGCAGTTCTTC.

This clonotype has more than one count but fewer than ten. The rearrangement uses TRBV3-1 and TRBJ2-5; D call uncertain. TRBJ2-7 explains the end of the DNA better; the J call may be wrong. Germline CDR1 and CDR2: LGHDT and YNNKEL (reference sequence). The CDR3 has 14 residues. The CDR3 region has the DNA TGTGCCAGCAGCCTTCACCCTCAAAGGAACGAGCAGTACTTC. Encoded protein: CASSLHPQRNEQYF.

This clonotype was counted between two and nine times. The gene calls are TRBV4-1 and TRBJ1-1; no clear D gene. CDR1 MGHRA and CDR2 YSYEKL come from the germline V gene. The V and J ends lost 1 base and 0 bases respectively, with 15 bases between them. The CDR3 has 17 amino acids. This CDR3 is CASSQVRIGLMNTEAFF. CDR3 sequence (DNA): TGCGCCAGCAGCCAAGTTCGAATCGGGCTTATGAACACTGAAGCTTTCTTT.

The chain employs TRBV5-1 and TRBJ2-1; 9 bases agree with TRBD2. The CDR3 length is 15 residues. Germline lookup yields CDR1 SGHRS and CDR2 YFSETQ. With V trimmed by 3 bases and J by 4 bases, 5 bases remained unmatched. In DNA, the CDR3 is TGCGCCAGCAGCTGGACGGCGGGAGGGTACAATGAGCAGTTCTTC. Translation: CASSWTAGGYNEQFF.

The rearrangement links TRBV25-1 to TRBJ1-5; D remains unclear. Germline V gives CDR1 MGHDK, CDR2 SYGVNS. V lost 3 bases and J lost 0, with 6 bases in between. The CDR3 covers 14 residues. As DNA, the CDR3 is TGTGCCAGCAGTGACCGGCTTAGCAATCAGCCCCAGCATTTT. Translating gives CASSDRLSNQPQHF.

The CDR3 spells CSARASGSYEQYF. CDR3 nucleotides: TGCAGTGCTAGAGCTAGCGGGAGCTACGAGCAGTACTTC. The rearrangement links TRBV20-1 to TRBJ2-7, with TRBD2 matching over 10 bases. The ends lost 1 base at V and 3 bases at J; junction bases unmatched: 0. The CDR3 is 13 residues long. Germline-derived CDR1 and CDR2 are DFQATT and SNEGSKA (reference sequence).

The J gene is TRBJ2-5, the V gene TRBV20-1, with D unclear. Germline CDR1 is DFQATT and CDR2 is SNEGSKA (reference sequence). The CDR3 contains 11 residues. V dropped 8 bases and J dropped 4 bases, with 11 bases sitting between them. The CDR3 nucleotides are TGCAGTCCTGTCGGGCGAGAGACCCAGTACTTC. Translation: CSPVGRETQYF.

This chain links TRBV12-3 or TRBV12-4 with TRBJ2-5; D remains unclear. The CDR3 sequence is 12 residues long. V was pared by 4 bases and J by 5 bases, with 8 bases between. The CDR3 DNA is TGTGCCAGCAGTTCTCTTCCCGAGACCCAGTACTTC. It is translated as CASSSLPETQYF.

This clonotype was picked up many times. The chain carries TRBV4-3 and TRBJ2-1; D perhaps matches TRBD1 (7 bases). The germline V and J ends were trimmed by 2 bases and 0 bases, with 14 bases remaining between them. Germline V lookup: CDR1 LGHNA, CDR2 YSLEER. This CDR3 contains 17 residues. CDR3 nucleotides: TGCGCCAGCAGCCAAACTCAGGGGGGCATCTCCTACAATGAGCAGTTCTTC. Amino acid sequence: CASSQTQGGISYNEQFF.